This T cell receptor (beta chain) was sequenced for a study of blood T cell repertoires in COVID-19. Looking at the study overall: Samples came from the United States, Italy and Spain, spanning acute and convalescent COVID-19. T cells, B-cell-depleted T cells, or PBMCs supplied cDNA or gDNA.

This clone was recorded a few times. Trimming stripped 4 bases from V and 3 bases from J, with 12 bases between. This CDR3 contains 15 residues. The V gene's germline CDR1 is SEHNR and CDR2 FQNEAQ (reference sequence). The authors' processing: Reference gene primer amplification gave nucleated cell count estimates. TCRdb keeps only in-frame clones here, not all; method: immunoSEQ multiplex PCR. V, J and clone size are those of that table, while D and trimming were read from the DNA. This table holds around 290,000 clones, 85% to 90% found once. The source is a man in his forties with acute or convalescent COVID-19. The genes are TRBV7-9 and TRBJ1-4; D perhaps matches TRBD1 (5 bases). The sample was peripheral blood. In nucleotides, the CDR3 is TGTGCCAGCAGCTGGCCGACAGACCCTAATGAAAAACTGTTTTTT. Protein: CASSWPTDPNEKLFF.